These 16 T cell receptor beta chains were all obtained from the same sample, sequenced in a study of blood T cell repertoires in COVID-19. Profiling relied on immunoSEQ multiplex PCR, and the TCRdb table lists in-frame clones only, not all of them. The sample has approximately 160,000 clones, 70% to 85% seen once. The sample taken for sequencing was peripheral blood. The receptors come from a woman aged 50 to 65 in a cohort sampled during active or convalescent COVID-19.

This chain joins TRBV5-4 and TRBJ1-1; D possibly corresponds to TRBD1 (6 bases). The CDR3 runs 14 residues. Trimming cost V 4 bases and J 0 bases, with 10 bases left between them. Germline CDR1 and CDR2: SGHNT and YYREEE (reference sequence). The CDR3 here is CASSRDTLNTEAFF. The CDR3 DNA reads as TGTGCCAGCAGCCGGGACACCTTGAACACTGAAGCTTTCTTT. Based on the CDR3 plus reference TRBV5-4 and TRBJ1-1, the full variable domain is ETGVTQSPTHLIKTRGQQVTLRCSSQSGHNTVSWYQQALGQGPQFIFQYYREEENGRGNFPPRFSGLQFPNYSSELNVNALELDDSALYLCASSRDTLNTEAFFGQGTRLTVV.

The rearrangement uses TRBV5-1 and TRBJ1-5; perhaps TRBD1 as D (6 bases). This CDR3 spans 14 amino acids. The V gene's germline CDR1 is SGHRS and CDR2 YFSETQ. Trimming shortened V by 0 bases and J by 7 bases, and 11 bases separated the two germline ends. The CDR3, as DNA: TGCGCCAGCAGCTTGGGAGGGGGAGGGCAGCCCCAGCATTTT. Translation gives CASSLGGGGQPQHF.

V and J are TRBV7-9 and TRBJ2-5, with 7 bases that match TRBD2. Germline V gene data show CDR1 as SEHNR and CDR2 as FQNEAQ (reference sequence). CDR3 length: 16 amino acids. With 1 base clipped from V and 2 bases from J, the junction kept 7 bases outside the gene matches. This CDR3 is CASSLGGTIGQETQYF. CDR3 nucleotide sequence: TGTGCCAGCAGCTTAGGCGGGACTATAGGTCAAGAGACCCAGTACTTC. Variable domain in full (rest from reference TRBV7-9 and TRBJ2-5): DTGVSQNPRHKITKRGQNVTFRCDPISEHNRLYWYRQTLGQGPEFLTYFQNEAQLEKSRLLSDRFSAERPKGSFSTLEIQRTEQGDSAMYLCASSLGGTIGQETQYFGPGTRLLVL.

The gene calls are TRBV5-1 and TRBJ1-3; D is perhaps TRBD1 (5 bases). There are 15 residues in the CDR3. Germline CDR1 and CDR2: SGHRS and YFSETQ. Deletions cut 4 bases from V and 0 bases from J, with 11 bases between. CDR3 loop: CASSPAGFSGNTIYF. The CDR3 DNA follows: TGCGCCAGCAGCCCCGCAGGGTTCTCTGGAAACACCATATATTTT.

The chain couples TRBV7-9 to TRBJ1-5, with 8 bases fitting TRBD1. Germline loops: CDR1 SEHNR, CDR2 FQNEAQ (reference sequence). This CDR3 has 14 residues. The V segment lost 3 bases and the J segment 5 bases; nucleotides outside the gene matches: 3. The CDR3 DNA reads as TGTGCCAGCAGCTTGGACAGGGTTGATCAGCCCCAGCATTTT. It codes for CASSLDRVDQPQHF.

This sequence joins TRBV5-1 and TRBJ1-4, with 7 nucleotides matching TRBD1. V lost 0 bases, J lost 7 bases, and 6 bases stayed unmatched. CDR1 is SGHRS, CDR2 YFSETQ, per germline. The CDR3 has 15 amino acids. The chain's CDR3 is CASSLARAGGEKLFF. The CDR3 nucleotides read TGCGCCAGCAGCTTGGCCCGGGCAGGGGGTGAAAAACTGTTTTTT. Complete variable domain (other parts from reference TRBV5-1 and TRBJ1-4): KAGVTQTPRYLIKTRGQQVTLSCSPISGHRSVSWYQQTPGQGLQFLFEYFSETQRNKGNFPGRFSGRQFSNSRSEMNVSTLELGDSALYLCASSLARAGGEKLFFGSGTQLSVL.

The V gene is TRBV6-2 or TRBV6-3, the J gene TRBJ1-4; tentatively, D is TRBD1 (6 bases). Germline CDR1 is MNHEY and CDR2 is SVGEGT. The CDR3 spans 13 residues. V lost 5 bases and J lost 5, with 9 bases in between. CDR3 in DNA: TGTGCCAGCAGTGGACAGAAAAATGAAAAACTGTTTTTT. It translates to CASSGQKNEKLFF.

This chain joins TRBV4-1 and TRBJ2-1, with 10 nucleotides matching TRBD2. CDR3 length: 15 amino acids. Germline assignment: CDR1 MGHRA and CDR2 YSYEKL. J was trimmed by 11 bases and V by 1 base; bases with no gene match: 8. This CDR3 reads CASSQGNQRGGKQFF. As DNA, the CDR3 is TGCGCCAGCAGCCAAGGTAATCAGCGGGGGGGAAAGCAGTTCTTC.

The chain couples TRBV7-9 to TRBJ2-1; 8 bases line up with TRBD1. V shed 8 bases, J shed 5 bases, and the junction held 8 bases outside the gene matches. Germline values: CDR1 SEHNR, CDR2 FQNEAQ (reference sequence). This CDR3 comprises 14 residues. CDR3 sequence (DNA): TGTGCCAGCCGCCGGACAGGGCTGAACAATGAGCAGTTCTTC. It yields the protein CASRRTGLNNEQFF.

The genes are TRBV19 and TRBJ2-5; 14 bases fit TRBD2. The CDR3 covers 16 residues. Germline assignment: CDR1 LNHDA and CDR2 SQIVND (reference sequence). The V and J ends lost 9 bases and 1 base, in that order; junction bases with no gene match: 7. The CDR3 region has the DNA TGTGCCAGCGGGACTAGCGGGGGAAGGCTCCAAGAGACCCAGTACTTC. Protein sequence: CASGTSGGRLQETQYF.

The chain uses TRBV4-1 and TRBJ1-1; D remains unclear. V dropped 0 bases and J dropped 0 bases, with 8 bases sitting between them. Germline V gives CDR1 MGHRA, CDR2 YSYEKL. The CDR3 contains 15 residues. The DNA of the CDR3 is TGCGCCAGCAGCCAAGATAACGGGATGAACACTGAAGCTTTCTTT. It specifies CASSQDNGMNTEAFF.

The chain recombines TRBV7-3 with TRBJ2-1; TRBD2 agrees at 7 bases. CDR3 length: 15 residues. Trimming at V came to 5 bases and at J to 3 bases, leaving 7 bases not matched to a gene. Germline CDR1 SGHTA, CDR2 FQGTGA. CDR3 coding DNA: TGTGCCAGCAGCCCACTGGGGGGGGACTACAATGAGCAGTTCTTC. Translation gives CASSPLGGDYNEQFF. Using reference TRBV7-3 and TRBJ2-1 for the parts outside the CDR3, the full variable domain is GAGVSQTPSNKVTEKGKYVELRCDPISGHTALYWYRQSLGQGPEFLIYFQGTGAADDSGLPNDRFFAVRPEGSVSTLKIQRTERGDSAVYLCASSPLGGDYNEQFFGPGTRLTVL.

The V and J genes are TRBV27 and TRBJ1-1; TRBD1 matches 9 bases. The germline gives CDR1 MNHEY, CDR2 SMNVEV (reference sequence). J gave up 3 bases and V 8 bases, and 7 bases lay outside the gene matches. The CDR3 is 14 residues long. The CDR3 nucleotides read TGTGCCAGCCGAACGGACAGGGGTTACACTGAAGCTTTCTTT. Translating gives CASRTDRGYTEAFF.

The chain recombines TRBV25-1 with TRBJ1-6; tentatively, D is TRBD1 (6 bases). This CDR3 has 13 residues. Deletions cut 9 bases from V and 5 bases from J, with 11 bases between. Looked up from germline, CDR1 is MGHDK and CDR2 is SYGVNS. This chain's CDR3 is CASTTGNNSPLHF. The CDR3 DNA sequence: TGTGCCAGTACTACAGGGAATAATTCACCCCTCCACTTT.

The CDR3 bases are TGTGCCAGCAAGATCCTACCTAACACTGAAGCTTTCTTT. Translating it yields CASKILPNTEAFF. The V gene is TRBV6-5, the J gene TRBJ1-1, with D unresolved. Trimming removed 7 bases at V and 2 bases at J, with 11 bases between. The germline gives CDR1 MNHEY, CDR2 SVGAGI. The CDR3 is 13 residues long.

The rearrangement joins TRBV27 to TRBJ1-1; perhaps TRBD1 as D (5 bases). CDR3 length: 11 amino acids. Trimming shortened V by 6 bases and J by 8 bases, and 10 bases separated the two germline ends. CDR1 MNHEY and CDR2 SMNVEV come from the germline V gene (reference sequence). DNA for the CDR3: TGTGCCAGCAGACACCGACAGGAAGCTTTCTTT. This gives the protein CASRHRQEAFF.